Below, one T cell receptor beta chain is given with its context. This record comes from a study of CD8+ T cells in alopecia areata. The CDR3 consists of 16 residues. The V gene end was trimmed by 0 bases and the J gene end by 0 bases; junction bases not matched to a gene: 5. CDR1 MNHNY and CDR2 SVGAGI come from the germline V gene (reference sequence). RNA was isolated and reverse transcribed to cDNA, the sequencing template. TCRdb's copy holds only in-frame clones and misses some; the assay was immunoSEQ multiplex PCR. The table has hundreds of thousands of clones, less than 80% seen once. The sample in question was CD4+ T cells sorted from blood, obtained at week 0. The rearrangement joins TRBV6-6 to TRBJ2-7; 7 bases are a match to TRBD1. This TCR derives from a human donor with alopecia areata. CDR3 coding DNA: TGTGCCAGCAGTTACTCCGCCGGGACAGCCTCCTACGAGCAGTACTTC. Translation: CASSYSAGTASYEQYF.